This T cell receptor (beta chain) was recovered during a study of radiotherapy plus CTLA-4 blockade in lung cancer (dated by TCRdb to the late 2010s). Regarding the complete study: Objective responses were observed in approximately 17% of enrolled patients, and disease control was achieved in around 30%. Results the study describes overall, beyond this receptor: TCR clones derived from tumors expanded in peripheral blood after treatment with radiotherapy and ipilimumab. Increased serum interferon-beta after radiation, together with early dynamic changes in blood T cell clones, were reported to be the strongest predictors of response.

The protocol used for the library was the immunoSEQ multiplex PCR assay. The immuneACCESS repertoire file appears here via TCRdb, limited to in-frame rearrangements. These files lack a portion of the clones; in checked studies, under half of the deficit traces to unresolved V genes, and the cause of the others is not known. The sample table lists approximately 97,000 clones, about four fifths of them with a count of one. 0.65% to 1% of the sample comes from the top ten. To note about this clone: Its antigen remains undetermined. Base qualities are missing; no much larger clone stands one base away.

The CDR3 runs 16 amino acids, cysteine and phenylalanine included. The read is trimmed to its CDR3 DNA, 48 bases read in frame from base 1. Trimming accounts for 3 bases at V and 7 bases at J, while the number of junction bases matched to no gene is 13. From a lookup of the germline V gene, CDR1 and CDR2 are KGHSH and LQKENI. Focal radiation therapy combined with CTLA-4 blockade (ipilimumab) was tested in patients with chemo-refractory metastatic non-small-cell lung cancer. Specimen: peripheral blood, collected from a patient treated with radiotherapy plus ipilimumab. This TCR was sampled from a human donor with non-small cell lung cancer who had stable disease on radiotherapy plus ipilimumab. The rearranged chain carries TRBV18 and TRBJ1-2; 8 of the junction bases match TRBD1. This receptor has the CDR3 CASSPRTGSASGGYTF. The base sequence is TGTGCCAGCTCACCGCGGACAGGGAGCGCCAGTGGTGGCTACACCTTC.